One TCR beta chain is described in this entry. V was clipped by 0 bases and J by 1 base, with 10 bases between them. This CDR3 has 16 amino acids. Germline-derived CDR1 and CDR2 are SGHRS and YFSETQ. In the original processing: Amplification of reference gene primers provided the estimated nucleated cell counts. Only in-frame clones appear in the TCRdb table, and some are missing; sequencing was by immunoSEQ multiplex PCR. For V, J and clone size, that table is used; D and trimming come from the DNA. The table has 40,000 to 55,000 clones, more than 70% seen once; the top ten hold 14% to 15%. This specimen belongs to a study of blood T cell repertoires in COVID-19. Looking at the study overall: Samples representing acute and convalescent COVID-19 were sourced from the United States, Italy and Spain. The cDNA or gDNA used as material had been derived from T cells, B-cell-depleted T cells, or PBMCs.

The receptor was isolated from a human donor in a cohort sampled during active COVID-19. The sequencing sample was made of peripheral blood. The chain is built from TRBV5-1 and TRBJ2-2; tentatively, D is TRBD1 (5 bases). CDR3 in DNA: TGCGCCAGCAGCTTGGTGTGGACACTGAACACCGGGGAGCTGTTTTTT. Its protein is CASSLVWTLNTGELFF.